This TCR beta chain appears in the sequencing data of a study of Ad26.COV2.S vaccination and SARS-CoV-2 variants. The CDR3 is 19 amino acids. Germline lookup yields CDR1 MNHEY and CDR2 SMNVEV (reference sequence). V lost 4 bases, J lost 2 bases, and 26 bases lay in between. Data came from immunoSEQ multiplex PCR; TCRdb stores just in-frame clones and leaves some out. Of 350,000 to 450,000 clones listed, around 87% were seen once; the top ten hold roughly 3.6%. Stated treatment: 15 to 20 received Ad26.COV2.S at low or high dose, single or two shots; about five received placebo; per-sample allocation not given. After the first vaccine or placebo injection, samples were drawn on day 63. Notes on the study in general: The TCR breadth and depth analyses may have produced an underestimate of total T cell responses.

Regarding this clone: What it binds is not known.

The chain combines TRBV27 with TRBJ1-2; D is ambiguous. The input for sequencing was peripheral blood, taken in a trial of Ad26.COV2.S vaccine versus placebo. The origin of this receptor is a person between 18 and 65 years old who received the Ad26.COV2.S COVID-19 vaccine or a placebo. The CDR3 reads CASSSPPRWPRRRNYGYTF. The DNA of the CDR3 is TGTGCCAGCAGTTCACCACCCCGATGGCCCAGGCGTAGGAACTATGGCTACACCTTC.